This T cell receptor (beta chain) is drawn from a study of glioma-infiltrating T cells after dendritic cell vaccination. Study at large: Between about 2002 and 2013, patients got autologous tumor lysate-pulsed dendritic cell vaccines.

The primer mix had 60 V beta and 13 J beta primers. Profiled with immunoSEQ multiplex PCR; TCRdb holds only in-frame clones, not every one. The sample carries about 92,000 clones, over 75% recorded once. The CDR3 contains 15 residues. With 3 bases clipped from V and 5 bases from J, the junction kept 7 bases outside the gene matches. CDR1 and CDR2 from the germline V gene are SGHTA and FQGTGA. The chain has TRBV7-3 and TRBJ2-5; 9 nucleotides agree with TRBD2. The receptor comes from a human donor with glioblastoma. The source was blood, collected before dendritic cell vaccination. DNA of the CDR3: TGTGCCAGCAGCTTCGGCGGGAGGGGGAGGGAGACCCAGTACTTC. The encoded protein is CASSFGGRGRETQYF.